These T cell receptor beta chains were read from a single sample in a study of Ad26.COV2.S vaccination and SARS-CoV-2 variants. The assay was immunoSEQ multiplex PCR, and TCRdb's table has in-frame clones only and misses some. The table shows some 460,000 clones, with 89% occurring only once. This specimen consisted of peripheral blood, obtained in a trial of Ad26.COV2.S vaccine versus placebo. The receptors were sampled from a person aged 18-60 years who received the Ad26.COV2.S COVID-19 vaccine or a placebo. Each CDR3 is given with its conserved first and last residue. A D gene is named only where the DNA matches it firmly. The size field is filled for only some rows; it gives once, few, many or a size class.

V gene,J gene,D gene,clone size,CDR3 protein,CDR3 DNA
TRBV29-1,TRBJ2-3,NA,NA,CSARTVTDTQYF,TGCAGCGCAAGGACTGTCACAGATACGCAGTATTTT
TRBV21-1,TRBJ2-7,NA,NA,CASSSPQKSSYEQYF,TGTGCCAGCAGCAGTCCCCAAAAGAGCTCCTACGAGCAGTACTTC
TRBV19,TRBJ1-4,TRBD1,NA,CASSPRQGTNEKLFF,TGTGCCAGTAGTCCCCGACAGGGAACTAATGAAAAACTGTTTTTT
TRBV9,TRBJ1-1,NA,NA,CASSFTSNTEAFF,TGTGCCAGCAGCTTTACGTCCAACACTGAAGCTTTCTTT
TRBV11-2,TRBJ1-5,NA,once,CASSFGRGGQPQHF,TGTGCCAGCAGCTTTGGCAGGGGTGGGCAGCCCCAGCATTTT
TRBV29-1,TRBJ2-7,NA,NA,CSVRRTQGSYEQYF,TGCAGCGTCCGGCGGACCCAGGGCTCCTACGAGCAGTACTTC
TRBV6-1,TRBJ1-5,NA,NA,CASSERGNQPQHF,TGTGCCAGCAGCGAAAGGGGCAATCAGCCCCAGCATTTT
TRBV7-2,TRBJ2-2,NA,NA,CASSLGAQNTGELFF,TGTGCCAGCAGCCTAGGGGCCCAGAACACCGGGGAGCTGTTTTTT
TRBV18,TRBJ2-7,NA,few,CASSQGRGTDGQYF,TGTGCCAGCTCACAGGGAAGGGGAACTGACGGGCAGTACTTC
TRBV27,TRBJ2-7,NA,NA,CASSLFALRTQDSYEQYF,TGTGCCAGCAGTTTATTCGCCTTGAGGACTCAAGACTCCTACGAGCAGTACTTC
TRBV7-3,TRBJ2-2,NA,NA,CASSSGRSYGGGELFF,TGTGCCAGCAGCTCCGGACGTAGTTATGGTGGCGGGGAGCTGTTTTTT
TRBV6-5,TRBJ1-1,NA,NA,CASSYWGGRANTEAFF,TGTGCCAGCAGTTACTGGGGGGGCAGGGCGAACACTGAAGCTTTCTTT
TRBV29-1,TRBJ2-7,NA,NA,CSVERGGGAYEQYF,TGCAGCGTTGAACGGGGAGGGGGGGCCTACGAGCAGTACTTC
TRBV18,TRBJ2-2,TRBD1,NA,CASSPPGQGLIATGELFF,TGTGCCAGCTCACCCCCGGGACAGGGTCTAATTGCAACCGGGGAGCTGTTTTTT
TRBV6-6,TRBJ2-5,TRBD2,NA,CASSYGLAGGPETQYF,TGTGCCAGCAGTTACGGACTAGCGGGAGGACCAGAGACCCAGTACTTC
TRBV30,TRBJ2-1,NA,NA,CAWRPRDRYNEQFF,TGTGCCTGGAGGCCCCGGGACCGCTACAATGAGCAGTTCTTC
TRBV4-1,TRBJ2-3,TRBD2,NA,CASSQPRGGSTDTQYF,TGCGCCAGCAGCCAACCTCGGGGGGGTAGCACAGATACGCAGTATTTT
TRBV5-1,TRBJ2-7,NA,NA,CASSTDRARVYEQYF,TGCGCCAGCAGTACTGATAGGGCGCGGGTCTACGAGCAGTACTTC
TRBV28,TRBJ2-7,NA,NA,CASSFGGVGQYF,TGTGCCAGCAGTTTCGGCGGGGTGGGGCAGTACTTC
TRBV7-6,TRBJ1-3,NA,once,CASSLSGVGNTIYF,TGTGCCAGCAGCTTATCAGGGGTAGGAAACACCATATATTTT
TRBV2,TRBJ2-1,NA,NA,CAKNSAGYNEQFF,TGTGCCAAGAACTCCGCGGGCTACAATGAGCAGTTCTTC
TRBV2,TRBJ1-1,NA,NA,CASIEWSDSATEAFF,TGTGCCAGCATAGAGTGGTCGGACAGTGCCACTGAAGCTTTCTTT
TRBV19,TRBJ1-5,NA,NA,CASSKGRVLDQPQHF,TGTGCCAGTAGTAAGGGCCGGGTTTTGGATCAGCCCCAGCATTTT
TRBV29-1,TRBJ1-1,NA,NA,CSAHEHANTEAFF,TGCAGCGCCCATGAGCATGCGAACACTGAAGCTTTCTTT
TRBV5-8,TRBJ2-5,NA,NA,CASRAETQYF,TGTGCCAGCAGGGCGGAGACCCAGTACTTC
TRBV28,TRBJ2-1,NA,NA,CASSFVSGNNEQFF,TGTGCCAGCAGTTTCGTATCAGGGAACAATGAGCAGTTCTTC
TRBV7-2,TRBJ2-7,NA,NA,CASSLGTGIYEQYF,TGTGCCAGCAGCTTAGGTACAGGGATCTACGAGCAGTACTTC
TRBV27,TRBJ2-3,TRBD2,once,CASSFRFLAGATDTQYF,TGTGCCAGCAGCTTTCGATTCTTAGCGGGGGCCACAGATACGCAGTATTTT
TRBV18,TRBJ1-2,NA,NA,CASSPPTVGNYGYTF,TGTGCCAGCTCACCACCGACAGTGGGTAACTATGGCTACACCTTC
TRBV2,TRBJ2-3,NA,NA,CASIESASSQYF,TGTGCCAGCATCGAATCTGCATCTTCGCAGTATTTT
TRBV6-5,TRBJ1-2,NA,NA,CASSYVSRANYGYTF,TGTGCCAGCAGTTATGTGTCTAGGGCTAACTATGGCTACACCTTC
TRBV6-5,TRBJ2-7,TRBD1,few,CASRWTGLTYEQYF,TGTGCCAGCAGATGGACAGGCCTTACCTACGAGCAGTACTTC
TRBV6-6,TRBJ1-1,NA,NA,CASRVGRFNTEAFF,TGTGCCAGCAGGGTAGGGCGATTCAACACTGAAGCTTTCTTT
TRBV15,TRBJ2-1,NA,NA,CATSRVGSYNEQFF,TGTGCCACCAGCAGAGTTGGCTCCTACAATGAGCAGTTCTTC
TRBV5-1,TRBJ2-5,NA,NA,CASSLAPPGGMYQETQYF,TGCGCCAGCAGCTTGGCTCCTCCTGGAGGAATGTACCAAGAGACCCAGTACTTC
TRBV5-4,TRBJ1-1,TRBD1,NA,CASSLVPDRATEAFF,TGTGCCAGCAGCTTGGTCCCGGACAGGGCCACTGAAGCTTTCTTT
TRBV10-3,TRBJ1-1,NA,NA,CAIGLGLNTEAFF,TGTGCCATCGGACTGGGGTTGAACACTGAAGCTTTCTTT
TRBV9,TRBJ1-6,TRBD1,NA,CASSVDLQGANSPLHF,TGTGCCAGCAGCGTAGATCTACAGGGGGCTAATTCACCCCTCCACTTT
TRBV5-1,TRBJ1-2,NA,NA,CASSLAEGGNYGYTF,TGCGCCAGCAGCTTGGCCGAAGGGGGAAACTATGGCTACACCTTC
TRBV13,TRBJ2-1,NA,NA,CASSPLYSRNEQFF,TGTGCCAGCAGCCCCCTTTACTCCCGCAATGAGCAGTTCTTC
TRBV7-2,TRBJ1-2,NA,NA,CASSLAEGAGGYTF,TGTGCCAGCAGCTTGGCCGAGGGAGCCGGAGGCTACACCTTC
TRBV3-1/TRBV3-2,TRBJ1-2,NA,NA,CASSQEVPGQAPSNYGYTF,TGTGCCAGCAGCCAAGAGGTACCCGGGCAGGCACCCTCTAACTATGGCTACACCTTC
TRBV7-2,TRBJ2-7,NA,NA,CASSLATGRYSYEQYF,TGTGCCAGCAGCTTGGCGACAGGCCGATACTCCTACGAGCAGTACTTC
TRBV5-1,TRBJ1-2,NA,few,CASSLDGIGHPTWGYTF,TGCGCCAGCAGCTTGGATGGGATTGGGCATCCGACGTGGGGCTACACCTTC
TRBV10-3,TRBJ2-3,NA,NA,CAISTTYPGTQYF,TGTGCCATCAGCACCACCTACCCCGGGACGCAGTATTTT
TRBV19,TRBJ2-4,NA,NA,CASSITGLPAKNIQYF,TGTGCCAGTAGTATCACTGGACTCCCGGCCAAAAACATTCAGTACTTC
TRBV7-9,TRBJ2-2,NA,few,CASSLARAGSPGELFF,TGTGCCAGCAGCTTAGCGCGGGCAGGGAGTCCCGGGGAGCTGTTTTTT
TRBV18,TRBJ1-2,NA,NA,CASSPAQDGYTF,TGTGCCAGCTCACCAGCCCAAGATGGCTACACCTTC
TRBV24-1,TRBJ1-2,NA,NA,CATSDLRALDGVDGYTF,TGTGCCACCAGTGATTTAAGAGCACTAGACGGCGTCGATGGCTACACCTTC
TRBV6-4,TRBJ2-1,NA,NA,CASSRHWPGPTGVNEQFF,TGTGCCAGCAGCCGTCATTGGCCCGGGCCCACCGGCGTCAATGAGCAGTTCTTC